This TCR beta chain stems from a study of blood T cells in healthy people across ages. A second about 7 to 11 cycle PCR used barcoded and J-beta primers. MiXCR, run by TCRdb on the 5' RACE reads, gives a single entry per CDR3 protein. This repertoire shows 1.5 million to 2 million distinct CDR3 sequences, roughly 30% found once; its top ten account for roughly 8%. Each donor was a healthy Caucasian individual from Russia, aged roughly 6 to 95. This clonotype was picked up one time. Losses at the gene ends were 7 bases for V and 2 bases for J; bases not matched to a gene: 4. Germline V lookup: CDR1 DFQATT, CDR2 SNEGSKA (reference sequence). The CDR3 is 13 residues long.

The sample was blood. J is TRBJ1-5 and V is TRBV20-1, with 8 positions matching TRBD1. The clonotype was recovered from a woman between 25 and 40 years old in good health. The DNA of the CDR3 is TGCAGTGTCAGGGGACAGGGCAATCAGCCCCAGCATTTT. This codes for CSVRGQGNQPQHF.